A single sample gave rise to the 30 T cell receptor beta chains below, sequenced in a study of neurological immune-mediated disorders. TCRdb re-called the 5' RACE reads through MiXCR, storing one row per CDR3 protein. The data show fewer than 35,000 distinct CDR3 sequences, about 15% seen once. Time point: technical triplicate 3. The sequenced material came from CD4+ T cells from blood. These receptors were collected from a female donor with HTLV-1-associated myelopathy (HAM/TSP).

Ten or more counts support this clonotype. The chain couples TRBV20-1 to TRBJ1-1; D is unresolved. Germline lookup yields CDR1 DFQATT and CDR2 SNEGSKA (reference sequence). This CDR3 has 14 amino acids. Deletions cut 6 bases from V and 7 bases from J, with 21 bases between. The CDR3 here is CSALPPRRTFEAFF. DNA of the CDR3: TGCAGTGCCCTCCCCCCACGGCGTACCTTTGAAGCTTTCTTT.

This clonotype was observed many times. The rearrangement joins TRBV6-6 to TRBJ1-4; D is perhaps TRBD1 (5 bases). The CDR3 length is 14 residues. CDR1 and CDR2 from the germline V gene are MNHNY and SVGAGI (reference sequence). The ends were cut back, 5 bases at V and 6 bases at J, with 13 bases in the middle. In DNA, the CDR3 is TGTGCCAGCAGTCTCCGGGACGGACATGAAAAACTGTTTTTT. This encodes CASSLRDGHEKLFF.

There are many counts of this clonotype. The chain is built from TRBV5-1 and TRBJ2-3; D may be TRBD1 or TRBD2 (5 bases each). V was pared by 0 bases and J by 4 bases, with 9 bases between. This CDR3 has 14 amino acids. Looked up from germline, CDR1 is SGHRS and CDR2 is YFSETQ. CDR3 residues: CASSLGRGADTQYF. The CDR3 DNA reads as TGCGCCAGCAGCTTGGGACGAGGGGCAGATACGCAGTATTTT.

In its sample, this clonotype was seen many times. This chain uses TRBV6-5 with TRBJ2-7; D is possibly TRBD2 (8 bases). CDR1 MNHEY and CDR2 SVGAGI come from the germline V gene. The length of the CDR3 is 17 residues. Trimming shortened V by 6 bases and J by 0 bases, and 21 bases separated the two germline ends. The CDR3, as DNA: TGTGCCAGCAGCTTACGGGGGGGACAGAGAAGCTCCTACGAGCAGTACTTC. Protein product: CASSLRGGQRSSYEQYF.

This clonotype was seen many times. This chain connects TRBV12-3 or TRBV12-4 to TRBJ2-2; TRBD1 agrees at 8 bases. V was pared by 2 bases and J by 0 bases, with 5 bases of the junction left unmatched. The CDR3 is made up of 17 amino acids. CDR3 region: CASSLPPGGANTGELFF. The CDR3 DNA reads as TGTGCCAGCAGTTTACCTCCAGGGGGCGCGAACACCGGGGAGCTGTTTTTT.

Comments on this clonotype: Sequence at one end of the junction differs from germline and may be a read error. The chain recombines TRBV5-1 with TRBJ2-1; D is ambiguous. Germline-derived CDR1 and CDR2 are SGHRS and YFSETQ. The CDR3 runs to 13 residues. This CDR3 reads CASSLAKNNEKFF. CDR3 DNA: TGCGCCAGCAGCTTGGCCAAAAACAATGAGAAGTTCTTC.

In this sample, this clonotype turned up many times. The CDR3 here is CAWRQGQETQYF. As DNA, the CDR3 is TGTGCCTGGCGACAGGGGCAAGAGACCCAGTACTTC. The chain combines TRBV30 with TRBJ2-5; 8 bases align to TRBD1. Germline CDR1 reads GTSNPN; CDR2 reads SVGIG (reference sequence). The CDR3 covers 12 residues. V shed 5 bases and J 2 bases; nucleotides not matched to a gene: 1.

This clonotype was detected many times. The rearrangement uses TRBV20-1 and TRBJ2-3; D possibly corresponds to TRBD1 (6 bases). Deletions cut 5 bases from V and 0 bases from J, with 12 bases between. In germline, CDR1 is DFQATT, CDR2 SNEGSKA (reference sequence). CDR3 length: 14 residues. The CDR3 DNA sequence: TGCAGTGCTCCTCCCGACAGGAGCACAGATACGCAGTATTTT. This sequence encodes CSAPPDRSTDTQYF.

This clonotype was picked up many times. This chain joins TRBV3-1 and TRBJ2-5, with TRBD2 matching 8 bases. This CDR3 has 17 amino acids. In germline, CDR1 is LGHDT, CDR2 YNNKEL (reference sequence). V lost 2 bases to trimming and J lost 4 bases; unmatched junction nucleotides: 12. The CDR3 is CASSQSLAAGAGETQYF. The CDR3 DNA is TGTGCCAGCAGCCAAAGTTTAGCAGCGGGAGCCGGAGAGACCCAGTACTTC.

There are many counts of this clonotype. The CDR3 nucleotides are TGTGCCAGCAGTGAAGCGGGGGACAGGGGGCCCGACACCGGGGAGCTGTTTTTT. Translated, it gives CASSEAGDRGPDTGELFF. V and J are TRBV6-1 and TRBJ2-2; 12 nucleotides line up with TRBD1. CDR1 and CDR2 from the germline V gene are MNHNS and SASEGT. The CDR3 is made up of 18 amino acids. V trimming: 0 bases; J trimming: 3 bases; junction bases outside the gene matches: 5.

This clonotype was detected many times. J is TRBJ2-1 and V is TRBV7-2; the D gene could be TRBD1 or TRBD2 (5 bases each). CDR1 is SGHTA and CDR2 is FQGNSA in the germline V gene. The CDR3 runs 14 residues. V lost 5 bases and J lost 9, with 17 bases in between. CDR3 in DNA: TGTGCCAGCAGCACATCCCGAGGGGATCCTGAGCAGTTCTTC. The encoded protein is CASSTSRGDPEQFF. Combining the CDR3 with reference TRBV7-2 and TRBJ2-1 gives the whole variable domain GAGVSQSPSNKVTEKGKDVELRCDPISGHTALYWYRQSLGQGLEFLIYFQGNSAPDKSGLPSDRFSAERTGGSVSTLTIQRTQQEDSAVYLCASSTSRGDPEQFFGPGTRLTVL.

This clonotype was counted at least ten times. As DNA, the CDR3 is TGCAGTGCTAGCAAGGGGCACACTGAAGCTTTCTTT. Translation: CSASKGHTEAFF. The V gene is TRBV20-1, the J gene TRBJ1-1; tentative D call: TRBD1 (5 bases). CDR1 is DFQATT and CDR2 is SNEGSKA in the germline V gene (reference sequence). CDR3 length: 12 residues. Trimming stripped 3 bases from V and 3 bases from J, with 8 bases between.

This clonotype was seen at least ten times. The rearrangement links TRBV18 to TRBJ1-2, with a tentative D call TRBD1 (5 bases). Trimming pared 3 bases from V and 7 bases from J, leaving 9 bases between. This CDR3 spans 12 amino acids. Germline CDR1 KGHSH, CDR2 LQKENI. CDR3 amino acids: CASSPDSFGYTF. In DNA, the CDR3 is TGTGCCAGCTCACCCGACAGTTTTGGCTACACCTTC.

The table lists this clonotype with many counts. The rearrangement uses TRBV5-1 and TRBJ1-4; D gene uncertain. The CDR3 loop spans 14 amino acids. V was shortened by 0 bases and J by 8 bases, with 11 bases between the two germline ends. Germline assignment: CDR1 SGHRS and CDR2 YFSETQ. The CDR3 DNA reads TGCGCCAGCAGCTTGGGCCAGCCGGAGGAAAAACTGTTTTTT. It encodes CASSLGQPEEKLFF.

In DNA form, the CDR3 reads TGTGCCAGCAGTTTAGATCCGGGACTCAGGAGGGATACGCAGTATTTT. The encoded protein is CASSLDPGLRRDTQYF. This chain connects TRBV28 to TRBJ2-3; weak D call: TRBD2 (6 bases). Germline loops: CDR1 MDHEN, CDR2 SYDVKM. Trimming left V 2 bases short and J 6 bases short, with 18 bases between. CDR3 length: 16 residues.

The rearrangement joins TRBV5-1 to TRBJ2-7; 12 nucleotides line up with TRBD1. From germline, CDR1 is SGHRS and CDR2 YFSETQ. The CDR3 covers 14 residues. V shed 5 bases, J shed 4 bases, and the junction held 4 bases outside the gene matches. The CDR3 sequence is CASRPGQGAYEQYF. Here the CDR3 DNA reads TGCGCCAGCAGGCCGGGACAGGGGGCTTACGAGCAGTACTTC.

This clonotype was seen ten or more times. The V gene is TRBV24-1, the J gene TRBJ1-1, with D unclear. Germline CDR1 is KGHDR and CDR2 is SFDVKD. V lost 4 bases to trimming and J lost 10 bases, with 12 bases between them. The CDR3 spans 12 residues. The CDR3 protein is CATSERRGGAFF. In DNA form, the CDR3 reads TGTGCCACCAGTGAAAGGCGGGGAGGAGCTTTCTTT.

This clonotype was counted ten times or more. A much larger clone is a single base away; this may be a read error. The chain recombines TRBV20-1 with TRBJ2-3; D gene uncertain. The germline V gene has CDR1 DFQATT and CDR2 SNEGSKA (reference sequence). V lost 3 bases to trimming and J lost 4 bases, with 5 bases between them. The CDR3 totals 11 residues. The CDR3: CSARVPDTQYF. The CDR3 DNA sequence: TGCAGTGCTAGGGTCCCAGATACGCAGTATTTT.

The CDR3 sequence is CASRRKASYYNEQFF. CDR3 nucleotide sequence: TGTGCCAGCAGACGGAAAGCGTCGTATTACAATGAGCAGTTCTTC. The chain uses TRBV12-3 or TRBV12-4 and TRBJ2-1; D is unclear. V was cut by 6 bases and J by 4 bases, with 16 bases left in between. The CDR3 is made up of 15 amino acids.

The chain uses TRBV7-9 and TRBJ2-7, with 13 positions matching TRBD2. CDR1 and CDR2 from the germline V gene are SEHNR and FQNEAQ (reference sequence). V trimming: 5 bases; J trimming: 2 bases; junction bases outside the gene matches: 12. The CDR3 runs to 18 residues. In DNA, the CDR3 is TGTGCCAGCAGCCCCGGCTCAACTAGCGGGGGGGTAACCTACGAGCAGTACTTC. This translates into CASSPGSTSGGVTYEQYF.

This clonotype was counted at least ten times. The V and J genes are TRBV20-1 and TRBJ2-5; 8 bases line up with TRBD1. The CDR3 is made up of 16 amino acids. The germline V gene has CDR1 DFQATT and CDR2 SNEGSKA (reference sequence). Unmatched junction bases numbered 11, after V lost 0 bases and J lost 5 bases. CDR3 sequence: CSARESFGQGFETQYF. In nucleotides, the CDR3 is TGCAGTGCTAGAGAGAGCTTTGGACAGGGTTTTGAGACCCAGTACTTC.

This clonotype was counted at least ten times. The chain joins TRBV27 to TRBJ2-3, with a tentative D call TRBD2 (6 bases). This CDR3 region has 14 residues. With 2 bases removed from V and 2 bases from J, the gap between germline ends came to 8 bases. The germline CDR1 and CDR2 sequences are MNHEY and SMNVEV (reference sequence). CDR3 amino acids: CASSLAGLTDTQYF. The CDR3 nucleotides read TGTGCCAGCAGTTTAGCGGGACTCACAGATACGCAGTATTTT.

This clonotype was detected ten times or more. The chain links TRBV20-1 to TRBJ1-4; D is possibly TRBD1 (5 bases). The CDR3 loop spans 15 amino acids. V was trimmed by 6 bases and J by 0 bases, leaving 14 bases between them. Germline V gene lookup returns CDR1 DFQATT and CDR2 SNEGSKA (reference sequence). CDR3 bases: TGCAGTGCAAACGACAGAATATCAACTAATGAAAAACTGTTTTTT. Translation: CSANDRISTNEKLFF.

This clonotype was detected ten times or more. V usage is TRBV5-1 and J usage is TRBJ2-1; D is unresolved. V dropped 6 bases and J dropped 2 bases, with 9 bases sitting between them. The germline gives CDR1 SGHRS, CDR2 YFSETQ. This CDR3 spans 13 amino acids. Here the CDR3 DNA reads TGCGCCAGCACACAGCGTCCCTACAATGAGCAGTTCTTC. This encodes CASTQRPYNEQFF. The complete variable domain, with remaining parts taken from reference TRBV5-1 and TRBJ2-1, reads KAGVTQTPRYLIKTRGQQVTLSCSPISGHRSVSWYQQTPGQGLQFLFEYFSETQRNKGNFPGRFSGRQFSNSRSEMNVSTLELGDSALYLCASTQRPYNEQFFGPGTRLTVL.

This clonotype was seen repeatedly, ten times or more. The J gene is TRBJ2-3, the V gene TRBV11-1, with 9 positions matching TRBD1. The CDR3 has 17 amino acids. Germline loops: CDR1 SGHAT, CDR2 FQDESV (reference sequence). Trimming removed 7 bases from V and 2 bases from J; junction bases left unmatched: 13. In DNA, the CDR3 is TGTGCCAGCATCCCAAAACAGGGACAGGGTTCCACAGATACGCAGTATTTT. Translation: CASIPKQGQGSTDTQYF.

The chain recombines TRBV20-1 with TRBJ2-1; 10 bases match TRBD2. In germline, CDR1 is DFQATT, CDR2 SNEGSKA (reference sequence). V was clipped by 2 bases and J by 5 bases; unmatched bases: 12. The CDR3 contains 17 residues. CDR3 bases: TGCAGTGCTAGATCCATCGGAGGACTAGCGGACCACAATGAGCAGTTCTTC. This sequence encodes CSARSIGGLADHNEQFF.

The chain couples TRBV10-2 to TRBJ2-1, with no clear D. The CDR3 contains 14 residues. Germline-derived CDR1 and CDR2 are WSHSY and SAAADI. V was cut by 2 bases and J by 3 bases, with 8 bases left in between. This CDR3 is CASSEPQIYNEQFF. CDR3 sequence (DNA): TGCGCCAGCAGTGAGCCGCAGATCTACAATGAGCAGTTCTTC.

This clonotype was detected many times. J is TRBJ2-1 and V is TRBV7-3; 14 nucleotides line up with TRBD2. J lost 7 bases, V lost 5 bases, and 10 bases had no gene match. Germline V lookup: CDR1 SGHTA, CDR2 FQGTGA. The CDR3 runs to 17 residues. CDR3 sequence: CASSPPGLAGALNEQFF. DNA for the CDR3: TGTGCCAGCAGCCCGCCGGGACTAGCGGGAGCGCTAAATGAGCAGTTCTTC.

This clonotype is medium-sized within its sample. The V and J genes are TRBV20-1 and TRBJ2-5; 8 bases agree with TRBD2. CDR1 DFQATT and CDR2 SNEGSKA come from the germline V gene (reference sequence). The length of the CDR3 is 13 residues. This CDR3 reads CSAQTGGQETQYF. CDR3 bases: TGCAGCGCTCAGACGGGAGGGCAAGAGACCCAGTACTTC.

The genes are TRBV5-1 and TRBJ1-1, with TRBD1 matching 7 bases. This CDR3 region has 12 residues. Germline V CDR1 and CDR2: SGHRS, YFSETQ. V was clipped by 4 bases and J by 4 bases; unmatched bases: 1. For the CDR3, the DNA is TGCGCCAGCAGCGCAGGGGGCACTGAAGCTTTCTTT. Translation: CASSAGGTEAFF. Together with reference TRBV5-1 and TRBJ1-1, the CDR3 gives the full variable domain: KAGVTQTPRYLIKTRGQQVTLSCSPISGHRSVSWYQQTPGQGLQFLFEYFSETQRNKGNFPGRFSGRQFSNSRSEMNVSTLELGDSALYLCASSAGGTEAFFGQGTRLTVV.